The source of this T cell receptor (beta chain) is a study of response to subunit inactivated influenza vaccine. The study, taken as a whole, reports: With each seasonal influenza vaccination, the authors suggested, few new T cells are recruited.

TCRdb re-called the RT-PCR reads through MiXCR, storing one row per CDR3 protein. The table includes 750,000 to 850,000 distinct CDR3 sequences, roughly 20% detected once. This clonotype was detected many times. Its matching antigen is unknown. Trimming left V 8 bases short and J 7 bases short, with 9 bases between. Germline V CDR1 and CDR2: WSHSY, SAAADI. The CDR3 has 10 amino acids. The clonotype was recovered from a man aged 50-60 years who received an inactivated influenza vaccine. This chain connects TRBV10-2 to TRBJ2-7; the D is unclear. The sample in question was PBMCs from blood, obtained around 5 days after vaccination. The CDR3 DNA follows: TGCGCCAGCGGATCGAGAGAGCAGTACTTC. The encoded protein is CASGSREQYF.